This passage covers 16 T cell receptor beta chains from one sample sequenced in a study of cytomegalovirus exposure and HLA in healthy donors. PCR primers comprised 60 Vbeta and 13 Jbeta primers. Profiled with immunoSEQ multiplex PCR; TCRdb holds only in-frame clones, not every one. Altogether roughly 160,000 clones are present, approximately 80% being singletons, with the ten largest covering around a tenth. What was sequenced was PBMCs. These receptors came from a young man in good health and CMV-seropositive.

The chain joins TRBV7-9 to TRBJ1-1; TRBD1 is a possible D gene (5 bases). This CDR3 has 14 residues. Trimming removed 1 base from V and 4 bases from J, with 10 bases in between. Germline CDR1 SEHNR, CDR2 FQNEAQ (reference sequence). CDR3 nucleotide sequence: TGTGCCAGCAGCTTAGAGGGAAGGGGCACTGAAGCTTTCTTT. Its translation: CASSLEGRGTEAFF.

The chain recombines TRBV28 with TRBJ2-4; D is undetermined. CDR1 MDHEN and CDR2 SYDVKM come from the germline V gene. V lost 6 bases, J lost 2 bases, and 2 bases lay in between. The CDR3 sequence is 11 residues long. The CDR3 region is CASSTKNIQYF. The CDR3, as DNA: TGTGCCAGCAGCACCAAAAACATTCAGTACTTC.

The J gene is TRBJ1-3, the V gene TRBV6-1; D call uncertain. Trimming took 6 bases from V and 0 from J, leaving 9 bases between them. The germline V gene has CDR1 MNHNS and CDR2 SASEGT. The CDR3 covers 14 residues. The CDR3 nucleotides are TGTGCCAGCAGCGCAGGTTACTCTGGAAACACCATATATTTT. It codes for CASSAGYSGNTIYF.

This rearrangement joins TRBV13 to TRBJ2-3; 10 nucleotides line up with TRBD2. V dropped 5 bases and J dropped 3; count of bases not matched to a gene: 2. The CDR3 extends over 14 amino acids. The V gene's germline CDR1 is PRHDT and CDR2 FYEKMQ (reference sequence). The CDR3 sequence is CASSRAGGTDTQYF. The CDR3 DNA follows: TGTGCCAGCAGCCGAGCGGGGGGGACAGATACGCAGTATTTT.

DNA of the CDR3: TGTGCCAGCTCCAGGGGCGGGAGCAGTGGAAACACCGGGGAGCTGTTTTTT. Translating it yields CASSRGGSSGNTGELFF. The chain is built from TRBV27 and TRBJ2-2, with a tentative D call TRBD2 (7 bases). The CDR3 loop spans 17 amino acids. In germline, CDR1 is MNHEY, CDR2 SMNVEV (reference sequence). V lost 8 bases and J 2 bases, leaving 21 bases between the germline ends.

This sequence joins TRBV7-9 and TRBJ1-1; a possible D gene is TRBD1 (6 bases). Trimming removed 7 bases from V and 2 bases from J, with 17 bases in between. Germline V gene data show CDR1 as SEHNR and CDR2 as FQNEAQ (reference sequence). CDR3 length: 15 residues. The CDR3 here is CASTSTPGDNTEAFF. The CDR3 bases are TGTGCCAGCACCTCTACACCAGGGGACAACACTGAAGCTTTCTTT.

Only a few counts were recorded for this clone. This chain connects TRBV2 to TRBJ1-1; 9 nucleotides match TRBD1. The CDR3 contains 14 residues. J gave up 6 bases and V 6 bases, and 8 bases lay outside the gene matches. Germline assignment: CDR1 SNHLY and CDR2 FYNNEI. The CDR3 DNA is TGTGCCAGCAGCTCCGACAGGGGGGGCTCTGAAGCTTTCTTT. Protein product: CASSSDRGGSEAFF.

The chain uses TRBV30 and TRBJ1-1; TRBD1 might be the D (6 bases). The germline CDR1 and CDR2 sequences are GTSNPN and SVGIG (reference sequence). This CDR3 comprises 12 residues. V was pared by 2 bases and J by 8 bases, with 12 bases between. In DNA form, the CDR3 reads TGTGCCTGGAGTTACGGGGGGCCCGAAGCTTTCTTT. It is translated as CAWSYGGPEAFF.

J is TRBJ1-5 and V is TRBV10-2; D gene unclear. V was clipped by 0 bases and J by 2 bases, with 8 bases between them. Germline-derived CDR1 and CDR2 are WSHSY and SAAADI. This CDR3 contains 15 residues. In DNA form, the CDR3 reads TGCGCCAGCAGTGAGTCGCGGCCCCGCAATCAGCCCCAGCATTTT. Translating it yields CASSESRPRNQPQHF.

The V and J genes are TRBV10-1 and TRBJ1-6; D is unclear. The CDR3 runs 13 residues. The germline V gene has CDR1 WNHNN and CDR2 SYGVQD (reference sequence). Trimming pared 2 bases from V and 7 bases from J, leaving 6 bases between. CDR3 residues: CASSENTNSPLHF. The DNA for the CDR3 is TGCGCCAGCAGTGAGAACACAAATTCACCCCTCCACTTT.

The CDR3 here is CASSPGLAGGFNEQFF. The CDR3 region has the DNA TGTGCCAGCAGCCCGGGACTAGCGGGGGGGTTCAATGAGCAGTTCTTC. This chain links TRBV7-7 with TRBJ2-1, with 16 bases aligning to TRBD2. CDR3 length equals 16 residues. The trim removed 5 bases at V and 6 bases at J, leaving 4 bases unmatched. Germline V gives CDR1 SSHAT, CDR2 FNYEAQ (reference sequence).

This clone came up a few times. The chain has TRBV27 and TRBJ2-3; TRBD2 aligns across 16 bases. Germline V lookup: CDR1 MNHEY, CDR2 SMNVEV (reference sequence). Unmatched junction bases numbered 14, after V lost 8 bases and J lost 0 bases. The CDR3 consists of 20 residues. The DNA of the CDR3 is TGTGCCAGCTCACTGGGACCGGGACTAGCGGGGGGGCCTAGCACAGATACGCAGTATTTT. It translates to CASSLGPGLAGGPSTDTQYF.

The V gene is TRBV4-2, the J gene TRBJ2-5, with 12 bases aligning to TRBD2. CDR3 length: 19 residues. Germline V gives CDR1 LGHNA, CDR2 YNFKEQ. The J segment lost 4 bases and the V segment lost 3 bases, leaving 15 bases of the junction unmatched. The CDR3 sequence is CASSQYSLAGGGGGETQYF. The CDR3, as DNA: TGTGCCAGCAGCCAGTATTCTCTAGCGGGAGGGGGTGGCGGAGAGACCCAGTACTTC.

This chain uses TRBV6-1 with TRBJ1-1, with D possibly matching TRBD1 (6 bases). Germline values: CDR1 MNHNS, CDR2 SASEGT. V shed 4 bases and J shed 4 bases, with 16 bases lying between them. There are 15 residues in the CDR3. The CDR3 bases are TGTGCCAGCAGTGTACCCAGGGGATTGGGCACTGAAGCTTTCTTT. This encodes CASSVPRGLGTEAFF.

This clone was seen more than once but under ten times. The J gene is TRBJ2-1, the V gene TRBV4-1, with 12 bases fitting TRBD1. The CDR3 consists of 16 residues. CDR1 is MGHRA, CDR2 YSYEKL, per germline. J gave up 6 bases and V 3 bases, and 6 bases lay outside the gene matches. The CDR3, as DNA: TGCGCCAGCAGCCAGACCGGGACAGGGGGCCTCAATGAGCAGTTCTTC. It translates to CASSQTGTGGLNEQFF.

V and J are TRBV11-2 and TRBJ2-1, with D tentatively TRBD1 (5 bases). The germline CDR1 and CDR2 sequences are SGHAT and FQNNGV. Trimming removed 5 bases from V and 5 bases from J, with 13 bases in between. This CDR3 has 14 residues. The CDR3 loop reads CASSPIRDDNEQFF. The CDR3 region has the DNA TGTGCCAGCAGCCCCATCAGGGATGACAATGAGCAGTTCTTC. The complete variable domain, with remaining parts taken from reference TRBV11-2 and TRBJ2-1, reads EAGVAQSPRYKIIEKRQSVAFWCNPISGHATLYWYQQILGQGPKLLIQFQNNGVVDDSQLPKDRFSAERLKGVDSTLKIQPAKLEDSAVYLCASSPIRDDNEQFFGPGTRLTVL.